The source of this T cell receptor (beta chain) is a study of T cells in Graves' hyperthyroidism and ophthalmopathy. In the case of this clonotype: Its antigen remains unidentified.

RNA transcripts provided the source from which TCR beta CDR3 regions were amplified. The HTBI primer set drove a first-round RT-PCR of the TCR CDR3. One entry per CDR3 protein results from TCRdb running MiXCR on the multiplex PCR reads. The repertoire holds around 520,000 distinct CDR3 sequences, with 14% as singletons. The study's findings and limits: Ophthalmopathy prediction by the model preceded onset by a median approximately six months.

Graves' hyperthyroidism is called stable when ophthalmopathy does not progress within 18 months. The study enrolled patients aged 18 to 65 with newly diagnosed hyperthyroidism of under 2 months' duration. The PBMCs studied were ones that came from about 10 ml fresh peripheral blood. Sequenced input: blood. The clonotype was recovered from a woman between 40 and 55 years old with Graves' hyperthyroidism.

CDR3 coding DNA: TGTGCCAGCAGTCCCTTTACCGGGGAGCTGTTTTTT. Its translation: CASSPFTGELFF. This chain uses TRBV28 with TRBJ2-2; D is uncertain. CDR1 is MDHEN, CDR2 SYDVKM, per germline. The V gene lost 5 bases and the J gene lost 5 bases, with 6 bases spanning the gap. This CDR3 is built from 12 residues.